This T cell receptor (beta chain) emerged from a study of cytomegalovirus exposure and HLA in healthy donors. Only in-frame clones appear in the TCRdb table, and some are missing; sequencing was by immunoSEQ multiplex PCR. This sample has 150,000 to 180,000 clones, with 75% to 90% found just once. Trimming cost V 6 bases and J 0 bases, with 6 bases left between them. The CDR3 spans 13 residues. Looked up from germline, CDR1 is MNHEY and CDR2 is SVGAGI. The chain combines TRBV6-5 with TRBJ1-5; D not resolved. This TCR came from a young man in good health and CMV-seropositive. The sample comprised PBMCs. This CDR3 is CASRRDSNQPQHF. CDR3 nucleotides: TGTGCCAGCAGGAGAGATAGCAATCAGCCCCAGCATTTT.